The rows below give T cell receptor beta chains drawn from one sample of a study. Each CDR3 protein is one row after TCRdb ran MiXCR on the 5' RACE reads. The sample has some 57,000 distinct CDR3 sequences, 17% seen once. Material for sequencing was naive CD4+ T cells sorted from blood. Receptor source: a female donor with breast cancer. The CDR3 runs from the conserved cysteine through the conserved F or W. Each record gives: clone size, D gene, J gene, V gene, CDR3 protein, CDR3 DNA. D genes are given only for firm matches. Clone size appears in some rows only: once, few, many, or a class for an expanded clone.

few,TRBD2,TRBJ2-1,TRBV9,CASSVAEPGGLYEQFF,TGTGCCAGCAGCGTAGCAGAGCCGGGGGGATTGTATGAGCAGTTCTTC
NA,TRBD1,TRBJ2-7,TRBV28,CASSFGTGYEQYF,TGTGCCAGCAGTTTTGGGACAGGCTACGAGCAGTACTTC
many,NA,TRBJ2-7,TRBV29-1,CSARDVKDANSYEQYF,TGCAGCGCGAGGGATGTTAAGGACGCAAACTCCTACGAGCAGTACTTC
few,NA,TRBJ2-6,TRBV9,CASSKHPGVGANVLTF,TGTGCCAGCAGCAAACACCCGGGTGTCGGGGCCAACGTCCTGACTTTC
many,NA,TRBJ2-2,TRBV7-3,CASSQSGGIGELFF,TGTGCCAGCAGCCAAAGTGGGGGAATCGGGGAGCTGTTTTTT
few,NA,TRBJ1-1,TRBV21-1,CASGPYDRTEAFF,TGTGCCAGCGGCCCTTACGACCGGACTGAAGCTTTCTTT
many,TRBD2,TRBJ2-3,TRBV6-6,CASNPAGPSGVKGDTQYF,TGTGCCAGCAATCCCGCCGGGCCTAGCGGTGTAAAGGGGGATACGCAGTATTTT
once,NA,TRBJ2-1,TRBV3-1,CASSQGSVANNEQFF,TGTGCCAGCAGCCAAGGTTCGGTGGCTAACAATGAGCAGTTCTTC
many,TRBD1,TRBJ2-1,TRBV12-5,CASGQPGQGNVGVF,TGTGCTAGTGGTCAACCGGGACAGGGTAATGTCGGAGTCTTC
NA,TRBD1,TRBJ2-7,TRBV7-2,CARSRDRGSSDEQYF,TGTGCCAGAAGCCGGGACAGGGGGTCGTCCGACGAGCAGTACTTC
few,NA,TRBJ2-1,TRBV5-1,CASSPQVGDYNEQFF,TGCGCCAGCAGTCCGCAGGTTGGGGACTACAATGAGCAGTTCTTC
NA,NA,TRBJ2-7,TRBV5-1,CASSLGPGEPVQYF,TGCGCCAGCAGCTTGGGACCGGGAGAGCCTGTGCAGTACTTC
NA,TRBD1,TRBJ2-6,TRBV7-2,CASRDRGVNVLTF,TGTGCCAGCAGGGACAGGGGTGTAAACGTCCTGACTTTC
few,NA,TRBJ1-2,TRBV6-2/TRBV6-3,CASTRSDYGYTF,TGTGCCAGCACCCGGTCTGACTATGGCTACACCTTC
many,NA,TRBJ2-5,TRBV5-1,CASSLDGLETQYF,TGCGCCAGCAGCTTGGATGGGCTAGAGACCCAGTACTTC
many,NA,TRBJ2-1,TRBV5-1,CASSLGAYNEQFF,TGCGCCAGCAGCTTGGGGGCCTACAATGAGCAGTTCTTC
many,NA,TRBJ2-1,TRBV20-1,CSVGGSEF,TGCAGTGTTGGTGGGAGTGAGTTC
many,NA,TRBJ2-3,TRBV7-2,CASSFPAPSTDTQYF,TGTGCCAGCAGCTTCCCAGCGCCCAGCACAGATACGCAGTATTTT
NA,NA,TRBJ2-5,TRBV18,CASSPASETQYF,TGTGCCAGCTCACCAGCTTCAGAGACCCAGTACTTC
few,NA,TRBJ2-5,TRBV25-1,CASSDGAGQYQETQYF,TGTGCCAGCAGTGACGGGGCGGGACAGTACCAAGAGACCCAGTACTTC
many,NA,TRBJ2-5,TRBV7-8,CASRRGSDAETQYF,TGTGCCAGCAGACGGGGAAGTGATGCGGAGACCCAGTACTTC
medium-sized,NA,TRBJ1-2,TRBV7-2,CASSLEHGYYGYTF,TGTGCCAGCAGCTTAGAACACGGATACTATGGCTACACCTTC
NA,TRBD2,TRBJ2-1,TRBV28,CASRGSGSLSYNEQFF,TGTGCCAGCAGGGGTAGCGGGAGCCTATCCTACAATGAGCAGTTCTTC
NA,NA,TRBJ1-2,TRBV7-9,CASSWTRMDGYTF,TGTGCCAGCAGCTGGACGCGGATGGATGGCTACACCTTC
many,NA,TRBJ1-6,TRBV7-9,CASSPLYGRGPNSPLHF,TGTGCCAGCAGCCCCCTCTACGGGAGGGGTCCTAATTCACCCCTCCACTTT
NA,TRBD1,TRBJ2-7,TRBV2,CASSVGPGQGSYEQYF,TGTGCCAGCAGTGTGGGTCCGGGACAGGGGTCCTACGAGCAGTACTTC
NA,NA,TRBJ2-7,TRBV28,CASTYRVPYEQYF,TGTGCCAGCACTTACAGGGTTCCCTACGAGCAGTACTTC
NA,NA,TRBJ2-5,TRBV25-1,CASSEPSLGQETRYF,TGTGCCAGCAGTGAACCGTCGTTAGGGCAAGAGACCCGGTACTTC
many,NA,TRBJ2-1,TRBV4-3,CASSQVSGNNEQFF,TGCGCCAGCAGCCAAGTGTCTGGAAACAATGAGCAGTTCTTC
NA,NA,TRBJ2-1,TRBV5-1,CASSRGEEDEQFF,TGCGCCAGCAGCCGCGGTGAGGAGGATGAGCAGTTCTTC
few,NA,TRBJ1-2,TRBV12-3/TRBV12-4,CASSFENYGYTF,TGTGCCAGCAGTTTCGAGAACTATGGCTACACCTTC
many,NA,TRBJ2-7,TRBV6-1,CASTLTSYEQYF,TGTGCCAGCACCCTTACTAGTTACGAGCAGTACTTC
few,NA,TRBJ2-5,TRBV12-3/TRBV12-4,CASGRNQETQYF,TGTGCCAGCGGGCGGAACCAAGAGACCCAGTACTTC
many,NA,TRBJ1-2,TRBV20-1,CSARRGFDGYTF,TGCAGTGCTAGACGAGGGTTTGACGGCTACACCTTC
few,NA,TRBJ1-1,TRBV14,CASSQVYVPGNTEAFF,TGTGCCAGCAGCCAAGTATACGTCCCTGGGAACACTGAAGCTTTCTTT
NA,NA,TRBJ2-1,TRBV6-2/TRBV6-3,CASSYPENEQFF,TGTGCCAGCAGTTATCCTGAAAATGAGCAGTTCTTC
few,NA,TRBJ1-2,TRBV5-5,CASRRDRDYGYTF,TGTGCCAGCAGGCGCGACAGAGACTATGGCTACACCTTC
many,TRBD1,TRBJ1-2,TRBV5-1,CASSISGTGNGYTF,TGCGCCAGCAGCATTTCCGGGACAGGGAATGGCTACACCTTC
many,NA,TRBJ2-5,TRBV7-2,CASSLATSEGETQYF,TGTGCCAGCAGCTTAGCGACATCCGAGGGGGAGACCCAGTACTTC
many,NA,TRBJ2-1,TRBV11-2,CASSRLPSGDNEQFF,TGTGCCAGCAGCCGACTTCCAAGTGGGGACAATGAGCAGTTCTTC
few,NA,TRBJ1-4,TRBV2,CASSELGSANEKLFF,TGTGCCAGCAGTGAGCTGGGCAGCGCTAATGAAAAACTGTTTTTT
NA,TRBD1,TRBJ1-1,TRBV29-1,CSAILQGASAFF,TGCAGCGCGATTTTACAGGGGGCGTCAGCTTTCTTT
NA,NA,TRBJ2-7,TRBV30,CAWRDPFRYEQYF,TGTGCCTGGAGGGACCCCTTTCGCTACGAGCAGTACTTC
NA,NA,TRBJ1-1,TRBV2,CACIRTVTEAFF,TGTGCCTGCATTCGGACAGTCACTGAAGCTTTCTTT
few,NA,TRBJ2-1,TRBV29-1,CSVEDRASSSSYNEQFF,TGCAGCGTTGAGGATAGGGCTAGCAGCAGCTCCTACAATGAGCAGTTCTTC
few,NA,TRBJ1-6,TRBV21-1,CASSRGGGRNSPLHF,TGTGCCAGCAGCCGAGGGGGGGGACGAAATTCACCCCTCCACTTT
few,NA,TRBJ2-1,TRBV29-1,CSGQRGAYNEQFF,TGCAGCGGCCAGAGGGGAGCCTACAATGAGCAGTTCTTC
few,NA,TRBJ2-3,TRBV5-1,CASSRGTGDTQYF,TGCGCCAGCAGCCGGGGGACCGGGGATACGCAGTATTTT
many,TRBD2,TRBJ2-1,TRBV6-6,CASSPGLAGGYNEQFF,TGTGCCAGCAGCCCCGGACTAGCGGGGGGTTACAATGAGCAGTTCTTC